The 20 T cell receptor beta chains below all came from one sample that was sequenced in a study of lymphopenia after photon versus proton radiotherapy. The method was immunoSEQ multiplex PCR; TCRdb's version includes in-frame clones alone and lacks a portion of them. There are around 59,000 clones in the sample; 70% to 85% occur only once, and 2.1% lies in the top ten. The input for sequencing was peripheral blood, taken from a patient treated with proton-based radiotherapy. These receptors were taken from a man in his 60s with pancreatic cancer.

The rearrangement uses TRBV28 and TRBJ1-1; D uncertain. The CDR3 contains 13 residues. Germline V lookup: CDR1 MDHEN, CDR2 SYDVKM. The V end was cut by 3 bases, the J end by 3 bases, with 8 bases between. The CDR3 DNA sequence: TGTGCCAGCAGTTTCCATGAGGACACTGAAGCTTTCTTT. Its protein product is CASSFHEDTEAFF.

Here the CDR3 reads CASSESAGVGTEAFF. In DNA, the CDR3 is TGCGCCAGCAGTGAGTCGGCAGGAGTGGGCACTGAAGCTTTCTTT. The chain links TRBV10-2 to TRBJ1-1; D is undetermined. The germline V and J ends were trimmed by 0 bases and 4 bases, with 12 bases remaining between them. CDR3 length: 15 amino acids. Germline lookup yields CDR1 WSHSY and CDR2 SAAADI.

This chain uses TRBV4-1 with TRBJ2-7; TRBD1 aligns across 7 bases. The CDR3 sequence is 14 residues long. The J segment lost 4 bases and the V segment lost 5 bases, leaving 8 bases of the junction unmatched. Germline CDR1 MGHRA, CDR2 YSYEKL. CDR3 DNA: TGCGCCAGCAGCTTAGATAGGGGGCAATACGAGCAGTACTTC. Encoded protein: CASSLDRGQYEQYF.

This chain joins TRBV30 and TRBJ2-7; 11 bases match TRBD2. Germline-derived CDR1 and CDR2 are GTSNPN and SVGIG (reference sequence). The CDR3 runs 14 residues. Losses at the gene ends were 2 bases for V and 6 bases for J; bases not matched to a gene: 6. The CDR3 DNA is TGTGCCTGGAGTAAGACTAGCGGGATATCCGAGCAGTACTTC. Its protein product is CAWSKTSGISEQYF.

The genes are TRBV6-6 and TRBJ2-3, with TRBD1 as a possible D gene (6 bases). The CDR3 is made up of 14 amino acids. With 4 bases removed from V and 1 base from J, the gap between germline ends came to 9 bases. Germline loops: CDR1 MNHNY, CDR2 SVGAGI (reference sequence). The CDR3 DNA is TGTGCCAGCAGTTCAAGGACAGGCACAGATACGCAGTATTTT. The encoded protein is CASSSRTGTDTQYF.

This chain connects TRBV19 to TRBJ2-5; D gene unclear. The CDR3 has 15 amino acids. Germline values: CDR1 LNHDA, CDR2 SQIVND (reference sequence). The V and J ends lost 5 bases and 1 base respectively, with 14 bases between them. The CDR3 here is CASSVRGGTQETQYF. In DNA form, the CDR3 reads TGTGCCAGTAGTGTGCGCGGCGGTACCCAAGAGACCCAGTACTTC.

In the case of this clone: Distinct nucleotide sequences in the sample also encode this CDR3. J is TRBJ2-5 and V is TRBV18; D unresolved. The V end lost 3 bases, the J end lost 6 bases, and 8 bases lay between the germline ends. CDR3 length: 12 residues. Germline V gene data show CDR1 as KGHSH and CDR2 as LQKENI. The DNA for the CDR3 is TGTGCCAGCTCACCTGAACTAAAGACCCAGTACTTC. Translated, it gives CASSPELKTQYF.

V usage is TRBV11-2 and J usage is TRBJ2-3; TRBD2 agrees at 12 bases. Looked up from germline, CDR1 is SGHAT and CDR2 is FQNNGV. V lost 5 bases to trimming and J lost 3 bases; unmatched junction nucleotides: 3. This CDR3 comprises 15 residues. CDR3 DNA: TGTGCCAGCAGCCCAGGGACTAGCGGGACAGATACGCAGTATTTT. It translates to CASSPGTSGTDTQYF.

This chain connects TRBV19 to TRBJ2-3; D uncertain. The CDR3 has 14 amino acids. Germline CDR1 LNHDA, CDR2 SQIVND (reference sequence). V lost 6 bases and J 3 bases, leaving 13 bases between the germline ends. CDR3 nucleotide sequence: TGTGCCAGTAGCACTAACGTACAAACAGATACGCAGTATTTT. Protein product: CASSTNVQTDTQYF.

The V call is TRBV5-1, the J call TRBJ2-7; D call uncertain. The CDR3 loop spans 11 amino acids. V lost 3 bases and J lost 6, with 7 bases in between. Germline V gene lookup returns CDR1 SGHRS and CDR2 YFSETQ. The CDR3 DNA follows: TGCGCCAGCAGCTCGTTCCCCGAGCAGTACTTC. This codes for CASSSFPEQYF.

The V and J genes are TRBV7-9 and TRBJ2-2, with 14 positions matching TRBD2. Per germline, CDR1 SEHNR and CDR2 FQNEAQ (reference sequence). V dropped 4 bases and J dropped 6; count of bases not matched to a gene: 13. The CDR3 runs 19 residues. CDR3 sequence: CASSSSTGLAGAQPGELFF. CDR3 in DNA: TGTGCCAGCAGCTCATCAACGGGACTAGCGGGAGCCCAGCCCGGGGAGCTGTTTTTT.

The sample holds one count of this clone. The chain joins TRBV6-1 to TRBJ2-1; maybe TRBD2 (6 bases). Per the germline V gene, CDR1 is MNHNS and CDR2 is SASEGT. V lost 4 bases, J lost 1 base, and 11 bases lay in between. The CDR3 sequence is 15 residues long. CDR3 amino acids: CASSVMGGSYNEQFF. CDR3 coding DNA: TGTGCCAGCAGTGTTATGGGGGGTTCCTACAATGAGCAGTTCTTC.

The gene calls are TRBV6-5 and TRBJ2-5, with no clear D. Trimming shortened V by 8 bases and J by 7 bases, and 8 bases separated the two germline ends. CDR1 is MNHEY, CDR2 SVGAGI, per germline. The CDR3 has 10 residues. The CDR3, as DNA: TGTGCCAGCGGAGACTTGACCCAGTACTTC. Encoded protein: CASGDLTQYF.

The V gene is TRBV9, the J gene TRBJ2-3; D may be TRBD1 (5 bases). V was clipped by 0 bases and J by 3 bases, with 14 bases between them. CDR1 SGDLS and CDR2 YYNGEE come from the germline V gene. The length of the CDR3 is 16 residues. The chain's CDR3 is CASSVEGSRRTDTQYF. DNA for the CDR3: TGTGCCAGCAGCGTAGAGGGGTCGCGCCGAACAGATACGCAGTATTTT.

This clone was recorded once. For the CDR3, the DNA is TGTGCCAGCTCACCGGGACGGCAAGGGGTCAAAACAAAGAACACTGAAGCTTTCTTT. Amino acid sequence: CASSPGRQGVKTKNTEAFF. V usage is TRBV18 and J usage is TRBJ1-1, with D possibly being TRBD1 (5 bases). Trimming shortened V by 3 bases and J by 1 base, and 24 bases separated the two germline ends. The CDR3 loop spans 19 amino acids. The germline V gene encodes CDR1 KGHSH and CDR2 LQKENI.

The rearrangement links TRBV15 to TRBJ2-3, with TRBD2 matching 8 bases. Germline values: CDR1 LNHNV, CDR2 YYDKDF (reference sequence). V was pared by 1 base and J by 5 bases, with 14 bases of the junction left unmatched. The CDR3 spans 18 residues. The DNA of the CDR3 is TGTGCCACCAGCAGAGTGGCCCTACTAGCGGAGTTGCAAGATACGCAGTATTTT. This encodes CATSRVALLAELQDTQYF.

This chain links TRBV5-1 with TRBJ1-5; 10 bases map to TRBD1. The V and J ends lost 0 bases and 6 bases, in that order; junction bases with no gene match: 3. Germline-derived CDR1 and CDR2 are SGHRS and YFSETQ. The CDR3 has 15 amino acids. CDR3 sequence: CASSLETGGSQPQHF. The CDR3 DNA follows: TGCGCCAGCAGCTTGGAGACAGGGGGCAGTCAGCCCCAGCATTTT.

This chain joins TRBV10-3 and TRBJ2-7, with 7 bases aligning to TRBD1. The CDR3 covers 18 residues. V dropped 3 bases and J dropped 7; count of bases not matched to a gene: 21. Germline V gene lookup returns CDR1 ENHRY and CDR2 SYGVKD. CDR3 amino acids: CAISDPGRSDRMGREQYF. In DNA form, the CDR3 reads TGTGCCATCAGTGACCCAGGCCGTTCGGACAGGATGGGCAGGGAGCAGTACTTC.

V is TRBV11-3 and J is TRBJ1-1; D is perhaps TRBD1 (5 bases). The CDR3 is made up of 16 amino acids. The ends were cut back, 5 bases at V and 7 bases at J, with 23 bases in the middle. Germline lookup yields CDR1 SGHNT and CDR2 YENEEA. In nucleotides, the CDR3 is TGTGCCAGCAGCGCATTTGGGGGAGGCATTAGGGTTGAAGCTTTCTTT. Translated, it gives CASSAFGGGIRVEAFF.

This chain links TRBV5-1 with TRBJ2-5, with 7 bases that match TRBD1. The CDR3 contains 18 residues. Germline loops: CDR1 SGHRS, CDR2 YFSETQ. V was pared by 0 bases and J by 3 bases, with 14 bases of the junction left unmatched. CDR3 in DNA: TGCGCCAGCAGCTTGGGAGGGACAGCCACGAGTTGGGAAGAGACCCAGTACTTC. It codes for CASSLGGTATSWEETQYF.